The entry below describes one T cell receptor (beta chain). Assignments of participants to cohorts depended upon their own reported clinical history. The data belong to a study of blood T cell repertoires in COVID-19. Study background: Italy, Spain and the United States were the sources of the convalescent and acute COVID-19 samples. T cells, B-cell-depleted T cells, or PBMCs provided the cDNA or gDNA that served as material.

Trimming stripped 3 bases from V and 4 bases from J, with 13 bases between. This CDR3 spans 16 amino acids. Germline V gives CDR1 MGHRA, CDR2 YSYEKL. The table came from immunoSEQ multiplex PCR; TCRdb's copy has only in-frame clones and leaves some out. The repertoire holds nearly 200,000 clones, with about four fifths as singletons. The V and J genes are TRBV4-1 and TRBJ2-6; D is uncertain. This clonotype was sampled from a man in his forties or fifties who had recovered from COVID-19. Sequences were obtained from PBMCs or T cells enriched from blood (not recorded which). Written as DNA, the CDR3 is TGCGCCAGCAGCCAGGGCGTGGTCCTCGGGGCCAACGTCCTGACTTTC. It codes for CASSQGVVLGANVLTF.